The clone carrying this TCR beta chain appeared many times. Each CDR3 protein gets one entry after TCRdb re-called the 5' RACE reads with MiXCR. This repertoire shows some 49,000 distinct CDR3 sequences, about 4% found once; its top ten account for 5% to 7.5%. This specimen comes from a study of early T cells in non-severe SARS-CoV-2 infection. In the study overall: Investigators sequenced bulk RNA drawn from unsorted whole blood, and chains remained unpaired.

This clonotype originated in an adult who was a healthcare worker with PCR-confirmed SARS-CoV-2 infection or an uninfected control (not recorded which). The sequencing sample was made of whole blood.

CDR3 sequence: CASSVDRGPGPQHF. In nucleotides, the CDR3 is TGTGCCAGCAGTGTAGACAGGGGGCCGGGACCCCAGCATTTT. The V and J genes are TRBV6-1 and TRBJ1-5, with 10 bases matching TRBD1. CDR3 length equals 14 residues. Germline-derived CDR1 and CDR2 are MNHNS and SASEGT. V lost 4 bases to trimming and J lost 10 bases; unmatched junction nucleotides: 7.